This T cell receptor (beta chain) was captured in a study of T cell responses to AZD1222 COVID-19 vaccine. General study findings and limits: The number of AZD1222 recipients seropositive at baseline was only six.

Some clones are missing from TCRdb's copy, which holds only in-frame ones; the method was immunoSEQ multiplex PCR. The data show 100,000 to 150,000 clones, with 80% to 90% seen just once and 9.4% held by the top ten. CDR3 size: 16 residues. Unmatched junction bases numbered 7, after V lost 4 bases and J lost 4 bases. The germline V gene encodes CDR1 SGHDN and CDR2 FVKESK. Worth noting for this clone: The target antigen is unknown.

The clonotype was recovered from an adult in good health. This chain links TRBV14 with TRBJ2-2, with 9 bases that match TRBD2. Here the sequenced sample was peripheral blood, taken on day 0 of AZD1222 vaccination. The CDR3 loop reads CASSPIAGAGTGELFF. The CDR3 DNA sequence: TGTGCCAGCAGCCCCATAGCGGGAGCCGGCACCGGGGAGCTGTTTTTT.